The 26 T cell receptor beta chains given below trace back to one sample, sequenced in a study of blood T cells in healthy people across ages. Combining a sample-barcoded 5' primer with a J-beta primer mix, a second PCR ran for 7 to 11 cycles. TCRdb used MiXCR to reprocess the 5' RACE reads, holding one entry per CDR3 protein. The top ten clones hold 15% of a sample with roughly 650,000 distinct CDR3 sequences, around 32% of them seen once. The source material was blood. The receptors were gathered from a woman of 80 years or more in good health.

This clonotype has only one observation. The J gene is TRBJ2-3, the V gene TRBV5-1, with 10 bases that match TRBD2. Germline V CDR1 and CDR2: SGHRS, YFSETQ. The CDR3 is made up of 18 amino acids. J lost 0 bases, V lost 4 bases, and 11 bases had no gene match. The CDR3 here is CASSTGLADLFSTDTQYF. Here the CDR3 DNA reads TGCGCCAGCAGCACCGGACTAGCGGACTTATTTAGCACAGATACGCAGTATTTT.

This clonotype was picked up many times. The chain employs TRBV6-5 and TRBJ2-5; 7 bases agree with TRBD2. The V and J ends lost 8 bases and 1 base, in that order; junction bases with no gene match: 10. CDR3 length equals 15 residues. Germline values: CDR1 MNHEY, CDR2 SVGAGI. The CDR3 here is CASGPSGGLQETQYF. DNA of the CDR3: TGTGCCAGCGGTCCTAGCGGAGGACTCCAAGAGACCCAGTACTTC.

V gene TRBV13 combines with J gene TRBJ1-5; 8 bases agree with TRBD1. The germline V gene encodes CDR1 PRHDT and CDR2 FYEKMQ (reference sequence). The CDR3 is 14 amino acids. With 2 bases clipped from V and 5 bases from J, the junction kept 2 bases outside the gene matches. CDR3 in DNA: TGTGCCAGCAGCTTACAGGGGGCAGATCAGCCCCAGCATTTT. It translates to CASSLQGADQPQHF.

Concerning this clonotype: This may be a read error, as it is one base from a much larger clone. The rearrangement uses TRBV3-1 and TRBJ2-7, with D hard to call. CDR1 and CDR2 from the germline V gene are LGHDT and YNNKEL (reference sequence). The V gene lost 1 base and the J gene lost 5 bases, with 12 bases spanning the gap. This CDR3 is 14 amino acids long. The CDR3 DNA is TGTGCCAGCAGCCAAGTCCAGAGGTTCAACGAGCAGTACTTC. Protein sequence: CASSQVQRFNEQYF.

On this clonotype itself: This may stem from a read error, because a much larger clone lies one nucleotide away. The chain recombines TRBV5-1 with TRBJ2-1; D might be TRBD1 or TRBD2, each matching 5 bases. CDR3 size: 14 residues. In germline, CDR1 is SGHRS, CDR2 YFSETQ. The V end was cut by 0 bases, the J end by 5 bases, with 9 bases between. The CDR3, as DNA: TGCGCCAGCAGCTTGGACGGGGCCGACAATGAGCAGTTCTTC. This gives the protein CASSLDGADNEQFF.

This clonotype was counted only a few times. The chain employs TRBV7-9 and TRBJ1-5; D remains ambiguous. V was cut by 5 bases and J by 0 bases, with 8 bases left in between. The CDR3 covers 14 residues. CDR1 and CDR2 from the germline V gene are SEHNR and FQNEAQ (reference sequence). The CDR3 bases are TGTGCCAGCAGCCGGGGAGGTAGCAATCAGCCCCAGCATTTT. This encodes CASSRGGSNQPQHF.

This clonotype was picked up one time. The CDR3 DNA is TGCAGCGTTTCGCGGGGAGTTTCCTACGAGCAGTTCTTC. Amino acid sequence: CSVSRGVSYEQFF. This rearrangement joins TRBV29-1 to TRBJ2-1; the D gene is possibly TRBD2 (6 bases). With 5 bases removed from V and 10 bases from J, the gap between germline ends came to 18 bases. The CDR3 consists of 13 residues. Germline CDR1 and CDR2: SQVTM and ANQGSEA.

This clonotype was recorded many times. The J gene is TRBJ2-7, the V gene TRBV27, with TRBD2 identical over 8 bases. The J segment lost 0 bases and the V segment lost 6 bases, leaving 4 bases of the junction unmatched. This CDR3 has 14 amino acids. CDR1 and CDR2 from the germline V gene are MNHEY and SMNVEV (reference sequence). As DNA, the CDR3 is TGTGCCAGCAGGGACCGGGAGGGCTCCTACGAGCAGTACTTC. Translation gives CASRDREGSYEQYF.

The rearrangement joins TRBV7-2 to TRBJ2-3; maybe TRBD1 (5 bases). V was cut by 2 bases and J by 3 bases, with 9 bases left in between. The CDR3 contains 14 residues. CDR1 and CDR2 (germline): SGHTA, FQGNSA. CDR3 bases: TGTGCCAGCAGCTTATTGACAGTTACAGATACGCAGTATTTT. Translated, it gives CASSLLTVTDTQYF.

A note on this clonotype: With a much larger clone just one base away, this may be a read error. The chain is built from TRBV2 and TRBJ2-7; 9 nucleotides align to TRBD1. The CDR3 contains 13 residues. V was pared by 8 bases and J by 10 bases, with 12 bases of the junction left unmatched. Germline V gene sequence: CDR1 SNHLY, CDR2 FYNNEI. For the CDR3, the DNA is TGTGCCAGCGTAACAGGGGGCCGAGACACCCAGTACTTC. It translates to CASVTGGRDTQYF.

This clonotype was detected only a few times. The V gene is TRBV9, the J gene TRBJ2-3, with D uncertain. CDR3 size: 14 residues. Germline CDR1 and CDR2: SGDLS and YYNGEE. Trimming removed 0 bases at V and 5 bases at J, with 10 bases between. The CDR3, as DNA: TGTGCCAGCAGCGTAGACCCGGGTTTAGATACGCAGTATTTT. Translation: CASSVDPGLDTQYF. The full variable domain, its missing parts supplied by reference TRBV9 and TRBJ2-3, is DSGVTQTPKHLITATGQRVTLRCSPRSGDLSVYWYQQSLDQGLQFLIQYYNGEERAKGNILERFSAQQFPDLHSELNLSSLELGDSALYFCASSVDPGLDTQYFGPGTRLTVL.

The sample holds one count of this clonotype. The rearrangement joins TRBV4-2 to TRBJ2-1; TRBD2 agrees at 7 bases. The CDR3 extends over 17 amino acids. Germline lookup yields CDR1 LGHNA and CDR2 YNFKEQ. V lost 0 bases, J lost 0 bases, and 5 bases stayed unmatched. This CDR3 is CASSQDLGGSSYNEQFF. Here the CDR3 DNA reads TGTGCCAGCAGCCAAGATCTTGGCGGGAGCTCCTACAATGAGCAGTTCTTC.

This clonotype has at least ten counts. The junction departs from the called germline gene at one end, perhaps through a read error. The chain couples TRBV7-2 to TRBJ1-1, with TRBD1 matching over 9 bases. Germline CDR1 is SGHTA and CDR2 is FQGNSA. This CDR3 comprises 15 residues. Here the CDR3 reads CASAYRGQGNAEAFF. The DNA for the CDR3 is TGTGCCAGCGCCTACAGGGGGCAGGGGAACGCTGAAGCTTTCTTT.

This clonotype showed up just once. CDR3 nucleotide sequence: TGTGCCAGCAGGCCCGGTTCGGGACTAGCGGGCTACAACAATGAGCAGTTCTTC. Protein product: CASRPGSGLAGYNNEQFF. V usage is TRBV7-6 and J usage is TRBJ2-1; 12 nucleotides line up with TRBD2. CDR3 length: 18 amino acids. With 6 bases clipped from V and 5 bases from J, the junction kept 14 bases outside the gene matches. The V gene's germline CDR1 is SGHVS and CDR2 FNYEAQ.

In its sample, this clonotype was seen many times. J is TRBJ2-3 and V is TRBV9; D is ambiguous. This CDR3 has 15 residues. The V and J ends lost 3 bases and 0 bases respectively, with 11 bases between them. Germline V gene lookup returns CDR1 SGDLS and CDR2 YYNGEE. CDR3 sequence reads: CASSDSPASTDTQYF. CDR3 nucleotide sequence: TGTGCCAGCAGCGACTCTCCAGCGAGCACAGATACGCAGTATTTT.

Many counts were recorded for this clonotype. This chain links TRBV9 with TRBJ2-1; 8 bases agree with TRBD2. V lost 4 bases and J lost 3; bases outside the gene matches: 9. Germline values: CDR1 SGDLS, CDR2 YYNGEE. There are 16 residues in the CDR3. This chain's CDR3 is CASSSGLAPGYNEQFF. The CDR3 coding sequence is TGTGCCAGCAGCTCCGGACTAGCCCCGGGCTACAATGAGCAGTTCTTC.

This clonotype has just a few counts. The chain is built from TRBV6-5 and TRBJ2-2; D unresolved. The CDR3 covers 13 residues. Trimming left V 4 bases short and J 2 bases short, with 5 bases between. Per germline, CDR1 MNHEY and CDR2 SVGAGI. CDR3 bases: TGTGCCAGCAGTTCCTATAACACCGGGGAGCTGTTTTTT. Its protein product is CASSSYNTGELFF.

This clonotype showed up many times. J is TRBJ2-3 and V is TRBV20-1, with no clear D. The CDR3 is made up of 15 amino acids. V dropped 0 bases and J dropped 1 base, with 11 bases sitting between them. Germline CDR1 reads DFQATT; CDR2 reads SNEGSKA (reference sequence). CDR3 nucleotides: TGCAGTGCTAGAGATGCTCAATCTGGCACAGATACGCAGTATTTT. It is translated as CSARDAQSGTDTQYF.

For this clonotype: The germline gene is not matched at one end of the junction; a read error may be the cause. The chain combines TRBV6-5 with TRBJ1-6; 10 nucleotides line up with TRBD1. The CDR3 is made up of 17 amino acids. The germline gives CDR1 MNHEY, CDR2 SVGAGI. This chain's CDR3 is CAGSYTGQGDANSPLHF. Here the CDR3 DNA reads TGTGCCGGCAGTTACACAGGACAGGGGGATGCCAATTCACCCCTCCACTTT.

The CDR3: CASRLGTGNQPQHF. Written as DNA, the CDR3 is TGTGCCAGCAGGCTCGGGACAGGCAATCAGCCCCAGCATTTT. This chain links TRBV27 with TRBJ1-5, with 7 bases that match TRBD1. The CDR3 is made up of 14 amino acids. The V gene's germline CDR1 is MNHEY and CDR2 SMNVEV (reference sequence). J was trimmed by 2 bases and V by 6 bases; bases with no gene match: 4.

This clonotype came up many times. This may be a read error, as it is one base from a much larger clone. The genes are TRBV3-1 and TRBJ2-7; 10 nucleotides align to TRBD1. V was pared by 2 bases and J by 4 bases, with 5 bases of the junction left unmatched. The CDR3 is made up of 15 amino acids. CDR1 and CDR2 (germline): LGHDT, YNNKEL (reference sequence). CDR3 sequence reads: CASSQPGQGRYEQYF. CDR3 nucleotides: TGTGCCAGCAGCCAACCGGGACAGGGGAGATACGAGCAGTACTTC.

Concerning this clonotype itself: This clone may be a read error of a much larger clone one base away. CDR3 residues: CASSLTHPEGSEQYF. The CDR3 DNA sequence: TGTGCCAGCAGTTTGACCCATCCCGAGGGTTCCGAGCAGTACTTC. The genes are TRBV27 and TRBJ2-5, with a possible D match to TRBD2 (5 bases). The J call may not be correct, given that the DNA end is closer to TRBJ2-7. The CDR3 contains 15 residues. The germline V gene has CDR1 MNHEY and CDR2 SMNVEV (reference sequence).

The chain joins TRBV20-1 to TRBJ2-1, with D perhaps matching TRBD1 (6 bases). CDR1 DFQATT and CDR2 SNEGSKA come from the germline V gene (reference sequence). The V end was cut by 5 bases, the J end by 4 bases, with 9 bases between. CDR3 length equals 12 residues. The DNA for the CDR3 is TGCAGTGCTCCTAGGGGGTACAATGAGCAGTTCTTC. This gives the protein CSAPRGYNEQFF.

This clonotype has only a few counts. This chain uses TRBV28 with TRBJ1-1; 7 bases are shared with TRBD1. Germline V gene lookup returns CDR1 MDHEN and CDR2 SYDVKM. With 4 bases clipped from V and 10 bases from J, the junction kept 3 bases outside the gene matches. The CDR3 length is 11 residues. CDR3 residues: CASSWQGGAFF. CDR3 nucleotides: TGTGCCAGCAGTTGGCAGGGGGGAGCTTTCTTT.

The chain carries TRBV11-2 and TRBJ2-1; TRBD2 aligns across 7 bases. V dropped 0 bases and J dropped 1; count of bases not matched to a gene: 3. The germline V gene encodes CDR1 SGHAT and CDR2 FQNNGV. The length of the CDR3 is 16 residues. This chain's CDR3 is CASSLDRRGSYNEQFF. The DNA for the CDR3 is TGTGCCAGCAGCTTAGATCGGCGGGGGTCCTACAATGAGCAGTTCTTC.

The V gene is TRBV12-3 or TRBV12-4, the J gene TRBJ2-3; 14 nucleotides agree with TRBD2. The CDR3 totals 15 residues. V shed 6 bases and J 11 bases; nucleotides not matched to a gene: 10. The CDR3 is CASRGRTSGRLRQYF. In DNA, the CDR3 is TGTGCCAGCAGGGGTAGGACTAGCGGGAGGTTGAGGCAGTATTTT.